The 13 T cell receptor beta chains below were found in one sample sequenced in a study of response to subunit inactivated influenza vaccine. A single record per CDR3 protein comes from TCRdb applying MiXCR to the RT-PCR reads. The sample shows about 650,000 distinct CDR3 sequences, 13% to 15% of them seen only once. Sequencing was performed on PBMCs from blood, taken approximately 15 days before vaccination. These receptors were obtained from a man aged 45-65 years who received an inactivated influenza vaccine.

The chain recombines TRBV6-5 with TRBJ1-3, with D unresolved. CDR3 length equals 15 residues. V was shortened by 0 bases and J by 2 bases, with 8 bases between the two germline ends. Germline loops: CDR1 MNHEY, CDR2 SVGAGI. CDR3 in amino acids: CASSYSRVTGNTIYF. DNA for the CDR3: TGTGCCAGCAGTTACTCTAGGGTTACTGGAAACACCATATATTTT.

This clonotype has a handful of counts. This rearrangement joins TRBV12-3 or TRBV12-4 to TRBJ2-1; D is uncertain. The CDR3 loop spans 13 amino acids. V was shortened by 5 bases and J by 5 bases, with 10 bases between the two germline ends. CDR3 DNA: TGTGCCAGCAGTGCGGTAAGGGACAATGAGCAGTTCTTC. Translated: CASSAVRDNEQFF.

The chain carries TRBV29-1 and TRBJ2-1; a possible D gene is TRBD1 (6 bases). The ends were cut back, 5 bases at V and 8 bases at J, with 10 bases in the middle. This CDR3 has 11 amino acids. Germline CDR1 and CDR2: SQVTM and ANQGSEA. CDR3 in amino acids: CSVRRGYEQFF. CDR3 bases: TGCAGCGTTCGAAGGGGGTATGAGCAGTTCTTC.

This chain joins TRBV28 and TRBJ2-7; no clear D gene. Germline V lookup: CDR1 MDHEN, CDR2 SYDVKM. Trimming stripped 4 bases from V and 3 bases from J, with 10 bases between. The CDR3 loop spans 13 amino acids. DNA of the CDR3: TGTGCCAGCAGTTGGCGTAATAGCTACGAGCAGTACTTC. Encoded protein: CASSWRNSYEQYF.

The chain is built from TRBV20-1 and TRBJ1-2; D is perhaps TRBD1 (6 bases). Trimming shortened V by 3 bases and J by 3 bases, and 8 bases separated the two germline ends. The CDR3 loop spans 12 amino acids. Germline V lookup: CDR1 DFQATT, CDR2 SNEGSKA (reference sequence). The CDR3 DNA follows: TGCAGTGCTAGTAAGGGGGACTATGGCTACACCTTC. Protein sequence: CSASKGDYGYTF.

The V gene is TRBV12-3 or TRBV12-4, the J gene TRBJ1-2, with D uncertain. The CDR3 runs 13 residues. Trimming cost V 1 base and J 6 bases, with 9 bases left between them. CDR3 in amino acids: CASSLGALNGYTF. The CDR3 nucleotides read TGTGCCAGCAGTTTAGGGGCGTTGAATGGCTACACCTTC.

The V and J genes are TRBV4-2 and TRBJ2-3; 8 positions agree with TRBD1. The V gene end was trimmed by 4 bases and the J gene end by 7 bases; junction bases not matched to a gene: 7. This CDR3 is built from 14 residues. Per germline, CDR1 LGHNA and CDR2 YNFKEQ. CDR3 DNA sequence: TGTGCCAGCAGCCCCTCGGACAGGGAGTATACGCAGTATTTT. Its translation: CASSPSDREYTQYF.

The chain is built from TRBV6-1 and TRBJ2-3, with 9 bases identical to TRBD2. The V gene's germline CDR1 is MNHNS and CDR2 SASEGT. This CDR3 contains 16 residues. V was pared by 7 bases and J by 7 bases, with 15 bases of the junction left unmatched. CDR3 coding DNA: TGTGCCAGCACCAACTCCGGGCGGGAGGGCCGAAATACGCAGTATTTT. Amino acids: CASTNSGREGRNTQYF.

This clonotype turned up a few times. In nucleotides, the CDR3 is TGTGCCAGCAGCTTAGCTTCATTCGTACGGGACAGGGTAACCGAGCAGTACTTC. It translates to CASSLASFVRDRVTEQYF. The chain combines TRBV7-2 with TRBJ2-7, with 9 bases matching TRBD1. V shed 0 bases, J shed 6 bases, and the junction held 15 bases outside the gene matches. The CDR3 has 18 residues. CDR1 SGHTA and CDR2 FQGNSA come from the germline V gene.

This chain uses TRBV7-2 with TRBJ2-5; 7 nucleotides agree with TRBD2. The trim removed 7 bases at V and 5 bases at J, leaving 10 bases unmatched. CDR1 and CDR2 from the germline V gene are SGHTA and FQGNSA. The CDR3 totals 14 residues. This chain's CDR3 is CASNNGGFGETQYF. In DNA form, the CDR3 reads TGTGCCAGCAACAACGGGGGGTTTGGGGAGACCCAGTACTTC.

The CDR3 DNA is TGCAGTGCTTCGCTGGGACAGGGTCCATACGAGCAGTACTTC. Translating gives CSASLGQGPYEQYF. The rearrangement uses TRBV20-1 and TRBJ2-7, with 9 positions matching TRBD1. Trimming at V came to 5 bases and at J to 4 bases, leaving 9 bases not matched to a gene. Germline CDR1 reads DFQATT; CDR2 reads SNEGSKA (reference sequence). CDR3 length equals 14 residues.

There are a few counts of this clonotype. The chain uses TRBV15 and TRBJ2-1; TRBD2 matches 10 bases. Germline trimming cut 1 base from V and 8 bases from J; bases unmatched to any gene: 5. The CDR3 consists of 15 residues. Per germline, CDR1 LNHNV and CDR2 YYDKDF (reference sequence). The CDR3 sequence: CATSRVGTSDDEQFF. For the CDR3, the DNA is TGTGCCACCAGCAGAGTGGGGACTAGCGACGATGAGCAGTTCTTC.

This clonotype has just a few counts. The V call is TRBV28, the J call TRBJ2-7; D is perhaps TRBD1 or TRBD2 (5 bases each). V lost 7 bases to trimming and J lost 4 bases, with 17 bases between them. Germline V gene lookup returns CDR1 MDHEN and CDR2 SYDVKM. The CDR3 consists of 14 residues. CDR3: CASTPERGWYEQYF. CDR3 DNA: TGTGCCAGCACCCCAGAGAGGGGTTGGTACGAGCAGTACTTC.